A selection of T cell receptor beta chains follows, all from one sample in a study of control samples from healthy donors and cancer patients. Clones were read by immunoSEQ multiplex PCR, and TCRdb kept only the in-frame ones, dropping some. Here the sample spans some 130,000 clones, roughly 92% being singletons. The sample taken for sequencing was blood. Receptor source: a man aged 18 to 30 in good health. Each CDR3 is given with its conserved first and last residue. A D gene is named only where the DNA matches it firmly. Clone size appears in some rows only: once, few, many, or a class for an expanded clone.

d_gene,j_gene,abundance,v_gene,CDR3nt,CDR3aa
NA,TRBJ2-5,NA,TRBV5-1,TGCGCCAGCAGCTTCCCCCCGGGGGCCCAAGAGACCCAGTACTTC,CASSFPPGAQETQYF
NA,TRBJ1-5,few,TRBV19,TGTGCCAGTAGTATATCAAGGAGCAATCAGCCCCAGCATTTT,CASSISRSNQPQHF
NA,TRBJ2-3,NA,TRBV30,TGTGCCTGGAAACCCTTTGAGGCGGAGGCGACAGATACGCAGTATTTT,CAWKPFEAEATDTQYF
NA,TRBJ2-5,NA,TRBV7-2,TGTGCCAGCAGCCGTCGGGTTCAAGAGACCCAGTACTTC,CASSRRVQETQYF
NA,TRBJ2-3,NA,TRBV18,TGTGCCAGCTCACCACCGTCTCGGCAATCCGGGGCAGATACGCAGTATTTT,CASSPPSRQSGADTQYF
NA,TRBJ1-6,NA,TRBV5-5,TGTGCCAGCAGCTTGGGGACATCATTAAATTCACCCCTCCACTTT,CASSLGTSLNSPLHF
NA,TRBJ2-3,NA,TRBV9,TGTGCCAGCACTGGGGGGCCCCCAGATACGCAGTATTTT,CASTGGPPDTQYF
TRBD1,TRBJ1-6,NA,TRBV11-1,TGTGCCAGCAGCTTCGGACAGGGAGTATATAATTCACCCCTCCACTTT,CASSFGQGVYNSPLHF
NA,TRBJ1-1,NA,TRBV27,TGTGCCAGCATAGGCGGCACTGAAGCTTTCTTT,CASIGGTEAFF
NA,TRBJ2-3,NA,TRBV11-2,TGTGCCAGCAGCAGGGGGGCGGCAGATACGCAGTATTTT,CASSRGAADTQYF
NA,TRBJ1-5,once,TRBV5-4,TGTGCCAGCAGCACCAAGCCCAACAGGGATCAGCCCCAGCATTTT,CASSTKPNRDQPQHF
NA,TRBJ1-1,NA,TRBV19,TGTGCCAGTAGTACGTACCGGGACGACACTGAAGCTTTCTTT,CASSTYRDDTEAFF
TRBD1,TRBJ2-7,NA,TRBV5-6,TGTGCCAGCAGCTTAATCGGGACAGGGACCCGCGAGCAGTACTTC,CASSLIGTGTREQYF